The T cell receptor beta chain described here comes from a study of cytomegalovirus exposure and HLA in healthy donors. V gave up 3 bases and J gave up 0 bases, with 20 bases separating them. The CDR3 is 18 amino acids. Germline values: CDR1 LNHDA, CDR2 SQIVND (reference sequence). Clones were sequenced by immunoSEQ multiplex PCR, and TCRdb holds only the in-frame ones, with some missing. The sample has 140,000 to 150,000 clones; 80% to 95% are singletons. The specimen sequenced was PBMCs. This chain uses TRBV19 with TRBJ1-1, with D maybe TRBD1 (6 bases). The TCR comes from a man younger than 35 in good health and CMV-seronegative. CDR3 DNA sequence: TGTGCCAGTAGTATGCCCCCTGAGGCAGGGGCCGTGAACACTGAAGCTTTCTTT. This encodes CASSMPPEAGAVNTEAFF.